The clone carrying this T cell receptor beta chain has just one count. Its cognate antigen is unknown. These data originate in a study of T cell responses to AZD1222 COVID-19 vaccine. Clones were sequenced by immunoSEQ multiplex PCR, and TCRdb holds only the in-frame ones, with some missing. The table lists tens of thousands of clones, 60% to 85% of them singletons, with around 50% in the top ten. Analyses pooled second doses at about 4 or about 12 weeks. Study outcomes and limitations: Vaccine-associated CD4 TCRs ranged over spike, dominating at 160-218 and 743-854. Repertoire sampling occurred only after the peak T cell response. It was only a handful of AZD1222 recipients who were seropositive at baseline.

The sequence came from an adult who received the AZD1222 COVID-19 vaccine. Sample: peripheral blood, taken 28 days after the second AZD1222 dose.

The CDR3, as DNA: TGTGCCAGCAGTCCGGGACTAGCGACAGATACGCAGTATTTT. It is translated as CASSPGLATDTQYF. This chain joins TRBV25-1 and TRBJ2-3; 10 bases match TRBD2. The ends lost 5 bases at V and 3 bases at J; junction bases unmatched: 2. CDR1 MGHDK and CDR2 SYGVNS come from the germline V gene. CDR3 length equals 14 residues.